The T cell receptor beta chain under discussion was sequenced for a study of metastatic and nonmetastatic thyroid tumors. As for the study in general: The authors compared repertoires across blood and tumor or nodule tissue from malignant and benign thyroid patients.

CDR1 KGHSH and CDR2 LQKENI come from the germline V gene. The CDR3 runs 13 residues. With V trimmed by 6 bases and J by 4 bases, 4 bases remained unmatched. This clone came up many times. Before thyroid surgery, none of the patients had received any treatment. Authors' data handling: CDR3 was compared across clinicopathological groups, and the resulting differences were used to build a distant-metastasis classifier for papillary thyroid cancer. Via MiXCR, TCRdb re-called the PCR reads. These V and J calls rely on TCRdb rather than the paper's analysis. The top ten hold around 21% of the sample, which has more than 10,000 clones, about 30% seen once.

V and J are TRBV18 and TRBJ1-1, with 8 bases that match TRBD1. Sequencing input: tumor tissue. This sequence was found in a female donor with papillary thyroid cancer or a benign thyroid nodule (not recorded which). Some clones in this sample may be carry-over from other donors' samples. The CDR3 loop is CASSTGGATEAFF. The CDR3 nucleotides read TGTGCCAGCTCTACAGGGGGTGCCACTGAAGCTTTCTTT.